This T cell receptor beta chain was identified in a study of T cell responses to AZD1222 COVID-19 vaccine (dated by TCRdb to the early 2020s). Notes on the research overall: AZD1222 recipients whose second dose came at about 4 weeks and those whose second dose came at about 12 weeks were combined into one group, since spike-specific TCR depth and breadth did not differ between the two schedules. TCR sequencing covered more than 230 trial participants: 207 given two doses of AZD1222 and about 26 given two doses of MenACWY control vaccine. Trial participants were enrolled by age into subgroups of 18-55, 56-69 and 70-plus years, and roughly 160, 29 and 62 TCR-sequenced participants, respectively, were included in these subgroups. Results and caveats for the whole study, not just this receptor: Most participants were white British and females outnumbered males, and the authors suggested that clonal diversity may have been underestimated. In the small 56-69-year group, the increase in depth fell short of significance, most likely because of low power. Epitopes outside the regions mutated in the B.1.351 and B.1.1.7 variants were reportedly recognized by nearly half of the unique spike-specific TCRs. The whole spike protein was spanned by vaccine-associated CD4 TCRs, and dominant responses were seen in regions 160-218 and 743-854. Because no day 14 peak-response samples were available, the repertoires could be characterized only after the peak T cell response. Spike-specific TCR breadth and depth rose significantly after two AZD1222 doses compared with day 0 and with MenACWY recipients. Conclusions about previously exposed vaccinees are limited because only six or seven AZD1222 recipients were SARS-CoV-2 seropositive at baseline.

The CDR3 regions of human TCRbeta chains were analyzed by immunosequencing. Processing in the source paper ran as follows. Repertoire TCRs were matched against a reference library of SARS-CoV-2-specific TCRs generated with the MIRA antigen-specificity platform. Breadth was defined as the fraction of unique TCRs that were SARS-CoV-2-associated, and depth was defined as the fraction of total T cells that were SARS-CoV-2-associated. Using the MIRA data, each spike-specific TCR was mapped to the spike region that the TCR reacts to and placed in a CD4 or CD8 class. Log10-transformed breadth and depth values were compared by one-way ANOVA with Sidak's multiple comparisons tests. Here the immuneACCESS table is served through TCRdb, limited to in-frame sequences with V and J called. Missing clones are a known gap in these copies; in checked studies unresolved V genes cover under half, and the rest lacks a known reason. The V and J calls and the clone size are those of that table, but D and trimming were determined from the DNA. For this sample there are about 180,000 clones; 90% appear just once. The ten largest clones take up approximately 1.5% of the sample.

CDR1 and CDR2 were assigned from the germline V gene as SGHAT and FQNNGV. The cysteine opens and the phenylalanine closes a CDR3 of 15 amino acids. Only CDR3 DNA is held: 45 bases, read in frame from base 1. V is reduced by 1 base and J by 7 bases, leaving a spacing of 11 bases between them. This specimen's time point label, per the study, means: baseline before first vaccination. Vaccinee samples came from UK trials COV001 and COV002, including a single-blind randomized controlled phase 2/3 trial of AZD1222 (ChAdOx1 nCoV-19) in healthy adults. Trial participant PBMC samples were collected at day 0 and day 28 after the second dose for TCRbeta chain sequencing. A remark on this clone: There is no known antigen for this receptor. The record has no base qualities; no much larger clone is one base away.

The rearrangement combines TRBV11-2 with TRBJ1-6; the D gene identity is not certain. The sample here was peripheral blood, taken on day 0 of AZD1222 vaccination. This TCR derives from an adult in good health. The nucleotides are TGTGCCAGCAGCTTAGGTCTCGCGATAAATTCACCCCTCCACTTT. This is translated as CASSLGLAINSPLHF.